Given below is one T cell receptor (beta chain) in context. The antigen is not known. CDR1 is MNHNS, CDR2 SASEGT, per germline. Trimming stripped 10 bases from V and 2 bases from J, with 11 bases between. The CDR3 is made up of 12 amino acids. This sample was included in a study of beta chain features in type 1 diabetes. Notes on the study in general: Researchers report that Type 1 diabetes patients had moderately but significantly shorter TCRB CDR3s across all four CD4+ subsets.

cDNA synthesis used the whole RNA isolate, giving expressed TCRB sequences. TCRdb keeps only in-frame clones here, not all; method: immunoSEQ multiplex PCR. Of 600,000 or so clones in the sample, around 12% are singletons; the top ten hold 0.095% to 0.15%. The sequenced material came from naive CD4+ T cells from blood. The clonotype originates from a man aged 30 to 39 with type 1 diabetes. This sequence joins TRBV6-1 and TRBJ1-1, with D uncertain. CDR3 amino acids: CATIPVNTEAFF. The CDR3 coding sequence is TGTGCCACTATACCAGTTAACACTGAAGCTTTCTTT.